The entry below describes one TCR beta chain. Its antigen is still unknown. This sample was taken from a study of blood T cells in healthy people across ages. Through a sample-barcoded 5' primer and a J-beta primer mix, a second PCR was run for roughly 6 to 12 cycles. The study obtained at least 2.5 million CDR3-containing paired-end reads from every sample. From the 5' RACE reads, TCRdb called clonotypes with MiXCR, one entry per CDR3 protein. The table has about 680,000 distinct CDR3 sequences, roughly 49% seen once. Study-wide results and caveats: Long-lived and aged donors differed, with more naive CD4+ cells and higher diversity in the long-lived.

CDR3 length equals 15 residues. The V end was cut by 1 base, the J end by 1 base, with 14 bases between. Germline CDR1 SQVTM, CDR2 ANQGSEA. Sequenced material: blood. The genes are TRBV29-1 and TRBJ2-7, with unresolved D. The clonotype was recovered from a woman aged 55-75 years in good health. CDR3 in DNA: TGCAGCGTTGAAGCTGAGGACGGATCTTCCTACGAGCAGTACTTC. Translation gives CSVEAEDGSSYEQYF.